This TCR beta chain was identified in a study of blood T cell repertoires in COVID-19. Study-wide context: Collection of acute and convalescent COVID-19 samples took place in the United States, Italy and Spain. T cells, B-cell-depleted T cells, or PBMCs supplied cDNA or gDNA.

Per the germline V gene, CDR1 is MNHEY and CDR2 is SMNVEV (reference sequence). Trimming took 2 bases from V and 1 from J; bases not matched to a gene: 8. This CDR3 region has 16 residues. In the original analysis: Estimates of nucleated cell counts were drawn from the amplification of reference gene primers. Repertoires were generated with immunoSEQ multiplex PCR, while TCRdb's copy carries only in-frame clones and drops some. V, J and clone size reflect that table, while D and trimming were determined from the DNA. This table has roughly 160,000 clones, about four fifths appearing once. This receptor was identified in a man between 65 and 79 years old with active or convalescent COVID-19. The chain has TRBV27 and TRBJ2-7; TRBD2 aligns across 7 bases. The specimen sequenced was peripheral blood. The CDR3 region has the DNA TGTGCCAGCAGTTTAGAGGGCAGGGAGGGGTCCTACGAGCAGTACTTC. This sequence encodes CASSLEGREGSYEQYF.